Below are 20 T cell receptor beta chains sequenced from a single sample in a study of blood T cell repertoires in COVID-19. Only in-frame clones appear in the TCRdb table, and some are missing; sequencing was by immunoSEQ multiplex PCR. The sample has about 80,000 clones; about four fifths are singletons. Sequencing was done on a sample of peripheral blood. These receptors were collected from a human donor in a cohort sampled during active COVID-19.

The rearrangement links TRBV7-6 to TRBJ2-1, with 7 bases matching TRBD2. V shed 1 base and J 8 bases; nucleotides not matched to a gene: 8. Per germline, CDR1 SGHVS and CDR2 FNYEAQ. The CDR3 contains 15 residues. DNA of the CDR3: TGTGCCAGCAGCTTAGGGGTGGCGGGGGAGGATGAGCAGTTCTTC. Its translation: CASSLGVAGEDEQFF.

J is TRBJ2-3 and V is TRBV2; perhaps TRBD1 as D (6 bases). This CDR3 comprises 12 residues. The ends were cut back, 5 bases at V and 6 bases at J, with 9 bases in the middle. Germline values: CDR1 SNHLY, CDR2 FYNNEI. The CDR3 protein is CASSTGPDTQYF. As DNA, the CDR3 is TGTGCCAGCAGTACAGGGCCCGATACGCAGTATTTT.

The CDR3 DNA follows: TGTGCCAGCAGCGTAGGGACAGGGGGTCAGCCCCAGCATTTT. Protein sequence: CASSVGTGGQPQHF. The rearrangement joins TRBV9 to TRBJ1-5, with 10 positions matching TRBD1. Germline assignment: CDR1 SGDLS and CDR2 YYNGEE. The trim removed 0 bases at V and 6 bases at J, leaving 0 bases unmatched. The length of the CDR3 is 14 residues.

This clone was observed once. The chain employs TRBV7-2 and TRBJ1-4; 7 bases line up with TRBD1. V lost 1 base, J lost 7 bases, and 9 bases stayed unmatched. From germline, CDR1 is SGHTA and CDR2 FQGNSA. The CDR3 runs 16 residues. The CDR3 loop reads CASSLVAGGSGEKLFF. Written as DNA, the CDR3 is TGTGCCAGCAGCTTAGTGGCAGGGGGGTCGGGTGAAAAACTGTTTTTT.

This clone came up once. The CDR3: CASGSLTAYNSPLHF. CDR3 nucleotides: TGTGCCAGTGGCTCCCTTACAGCTTATAATTCACCCCTCCACTTT. The chain employs TRBV28 and TRBJ1-6; no clear D. V gave up 9 bases and J gave up 4 bases, with 16 bases separating them. This CDR3 is built from 15 residues. Germline loops: CDR1 MDHEN, CDR2 SYDVKM.

The rearrangement joins TRBV28 to TRBJ2-5; D perhaps matches TRBD1 (6 bases). The CDR3 is 18 amino acids. The V end lost 5 bases, the J end lost 0 bases, and 22 bases lay between the germline ends. CDR1 and CDR2 (germline): MDHEN, SYDVKM. The CDR3 protein is CASSPTYKTGGYQETQYF. The CDR3 DNA follows: TGTGCCAGCAGTCCCACCTACAAGACAGGAGGATACCAAGAGACCCAGTACTTC.

The chain couples TRBV19 to TRBJ2-4; tentatively, D is TRBD2 (7 bases). Germline CDR1 LNHDA, CDR2 SQIVND (reference sequence). The CDR3 totals 12 residues. V gave up 6 bases and J gave up 9 bases, with 12 bases separating them. The DNA for the CDR3 is TGTGCCAGTAGAGGGGGGGCATTCATTCAGTACTTC. It encodes CASRGGAFIQYF.

CDR3 sequence: CASSDSIRRRGLTYNEQFF. DNA for the CDR3: TGTGCCAGCAGTGACTCGATTCGTCGGCGGGGGCTTACCTACAATGAGCAGTTCTTC. V usage is TRBV6-4 and J usage is TRBJ2-1, with D perhaps TRBD2 (7 bases). This CDR3 spans 19 amino acids. Germline V CDR1 and CDR2: MRHNA, SNTAGT. The V end lost 0 bases, the J end lost 2 bases, and 20 bases lay between the germline ends.

This chain links TRBV28 with TRBJ1-6; no clear D. This CDR3 contains 13 residues. The germline gives CDR1 MDHEN, CDR2 SYDVKM. Trimming cost V 1 base and J 14 bases, with 12 bases left between them. The CDR3 sequence: CASSLSAGPTLHF. CDR3 DNA sequence: TGTGCCAGCAGTTTATCCGCGGGTCCCACCCTCCACTTT. Full variable domain (missing parts from reference TRBV28 and TRBJ1-6): DVKVTQSSRYLVKRTGEKVFLECVQDMDHENMFWYRQDPGLGLRLIYFSYDVKMKEKGDIPEGYSVSREKKERFSLILESASTNQTSMYLCASSLSAGPTLHFGNGTRLTVT.

This clone occurred once. The rearrangement uses TRBV5-1 and TRBJ2-5; D is uncertain. Germline V gene sequence: CDR1 SGHRS, CDR2 YFSETQ. The V end lost 3 bases, the J end lost 5 bases, and 11 bases lay between the germline ends. This CDR3 comprises 13 residues. CDR3: CASSSGSLETQYF. For the CDR3, the DNA is TGCGCCAGCAGCTCCGGGTCCCTGGAGACCCAGTACTTC.

The gene calls are TRBV10-3 and TRBJ2-5; TRBD1 matches at 9 bases. Trimming cost V 2 bases and J 2 bases; bases outside gene matches: 3. The CDR3 consists of 15 residues. CDR1 is ENHRY, CDR2 SYGVKD, per germline. The CDR3 sequence is CAISEPTGGQETQYF. The CDR3 region has the DNA TGTGCCATCAGTGAGCCGACAGGGGGGCAAGAGACCCAGTACTTC.

V is TRBV28 and J is TRBJ1-2; possibly TRBD1 for D (6 bases). The CDR3 contains 15 residues. Trimming pared 2 bases from V and 7 bases from J, leaving 17 bases between. Germline V gene lookup returns CDR1 MDHEN and CDR2 SYDVKM. The CDR3 region has the DNA TGTGCCAGCAGTTTAACGAATCGGGGGGGCGCTGGCTACACCTTC. This encodes CASSLTNRGGAGYTF.

The genes are TRBV18 and TRBJ1-4, with D unclear. V was shortened by 3 bases and J by 4 bases, with 6 bases between the two germline ends. Germline assignment: CDR1 KGHSH and CDR2 LQKENI. The CDR3 sequence is 13 residues long. The CDR3 is CASSPGVNEKLFF. DNA of the CDR3: TGTGCCAGCTCACCGGGAGTTAATGAAAAACTGTTTTTT.

This clone was detected only a few times. CDR3 protein: CASSPRQGTVNEQYF. CDR3 DNA sequence: TGTGCCAGCAGCCCTCGACAGGGGACCGTGAACGAGCAGTACTTC. The gene calls are TRBV7-3 and TRBJ2-7; 8 bases map to TRBD1. This CDR3 spans 15 amino acids. CDR1 is SGHTA and CDR2 is FQGTGA in the germline V gene. V lost 5 bases to trimming and J lost 5 bases; unmatched junction nucleotides: 11.

This clone was recorded a few times. The V gene is TRBV7-6, the J gene TRBJ1-5; unclear D gene. The germline CDR1 and CDR2 sequences are SGHVS and FNYEAQ. V lost 1 base and J lost 7, with 11 bases in between. CDR3 size: 14 residues. The chain's CDR3 is CASSLGAGKQPQHF. DNA of the CDR3: TGTGCCAGCAGCTTAGGAGCGGGAAAACAGCCCCAGCATTTT.

The chain is built from TRBV27 and TRBJ1-3; TRBD1 agrees at 8 bases. The CDR3 consists of 14 residues. J lost 4 bases, V lost 6 bases, and 5 bases had no gene match. CDR1 and CDR2 (germline): MNHEY, SMNVEV (reference sequence). CDR3 region: CASRGTGSGNTIYF. In DNA, the CDR3 is TGTGCCAGCAGGGGGACAGGCTCAGGAAACACCATATATTTT.

The V call is TRBV14, the J call TRBJ1-4; 7 bases map to TRBD1. V was clipped by 4 bases and J by 7 bases; unmatched bases: 9. This CDR3 has 15 residues. From germline, CDR1 is SGHDN and CDR2 FVKESK. This CDR3 is CASSPGGRSGEKLFF. The DNA for the CDR3 is TGTGCCAGCAGCCCAGGGGGTCGATCCGGTGAAAAACTGTTTTTT.

This sequence joins TRBV3-1 (or the pseudogene TRBV3-2) and TRBJ1-6; no firm D call. Germline V gene lookup returns CDR1 LGHDT and CDR2 YNNKEL (reference sequence). The germline V and J ends were trimmed by 3 bases and 6 bases, with 3 bases remaining between them. The CDR3 sequence is 12 residues long. The CDR3 region has the DNA TGTGCCAGCAGCCAGGCTAATTCACCCCTCCACTTT. Encoded protein: CASSQANSPLHF.

V gene TRBV28 combines with J gene TRBJ2-7, with TRBD2 matching over 8 bases. This CDR3 is built from 13 residues. Trimming took 6 bases from V and 12 from J; bases not matched to a gene: 13. Germline V lookup: CDR1 MDHEN, CDR2 SYDVKM. The DNA of the CDR3 is TGTGCCAGCAGGCGGACTAGCACCGAGGAAAGGTACTTC. Residues: CASRRTSTEERYF.

V gene TRBV5-6 combines with J gene TRBJ1-5; D is uncertain. The germline gives CDR1 SGHDT, CDR2 YYEEEE. The V end lost 4 bases, the J end lost 1 base, and 18 bases lay between the germline ends. The CDR3 is 17 residues long. CDR3 bases: TGTGCCAGCAGCCAAATAAGCTTCGGAGGAAGCAATCAGCCCCAGCATTTT. Translation: CASSQISFGGSNQPQHF.